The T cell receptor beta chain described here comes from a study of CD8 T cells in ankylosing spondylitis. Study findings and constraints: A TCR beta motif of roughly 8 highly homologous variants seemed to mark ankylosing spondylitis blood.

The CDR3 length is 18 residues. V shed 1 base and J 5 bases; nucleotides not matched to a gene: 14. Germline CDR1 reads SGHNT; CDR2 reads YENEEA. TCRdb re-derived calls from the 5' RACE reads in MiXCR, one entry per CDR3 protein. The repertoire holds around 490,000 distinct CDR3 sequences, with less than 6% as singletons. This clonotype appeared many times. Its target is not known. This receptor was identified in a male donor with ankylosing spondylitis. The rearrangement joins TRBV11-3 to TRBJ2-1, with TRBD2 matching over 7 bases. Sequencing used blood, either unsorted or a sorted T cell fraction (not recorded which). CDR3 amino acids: CASSLVSGGRLRNNEQFF. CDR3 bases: TGTGCCAGCAGCTTAGTTTCGGGGGGACGCCTTAGGAACAATGAGCAGTTCTTC.